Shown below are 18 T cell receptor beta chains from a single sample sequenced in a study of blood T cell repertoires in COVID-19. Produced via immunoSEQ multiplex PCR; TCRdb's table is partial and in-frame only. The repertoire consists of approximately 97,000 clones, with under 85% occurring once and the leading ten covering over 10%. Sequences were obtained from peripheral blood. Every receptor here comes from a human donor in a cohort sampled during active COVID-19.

The CDR3 DNA reads as TGCGCCAGCAGCCAACTTCAGGATCAGCCCCAGCATTTT. Translation gives CASSQLQDQPQHF. This chain links TRBV4-3 with TRBJ1-5; D is undetermined. This CDR3 spans 13 amino acids. CDR1 is LGHNA and CDR2 is YSLEER in the germline V gene. Trimming left V 2 bases short and J 5 bases short, with 7 bases between.

The CDR3 bases are TGTGCCAGCAGCTTCTTCGCGAACAATGAGCAGTTCTTC. It encodes CASSFFANNEQFF. The rearrangement links TRBV7-3 to TRBJ2-1; D is ambiguous. This CDR3 has 13 amino acids. Germline V gene lookup returns CDR1 SGHTA and CDR2 FQGTGA. Deletions cut 3 bases from V and 5 bases from J, with 8 bases between.

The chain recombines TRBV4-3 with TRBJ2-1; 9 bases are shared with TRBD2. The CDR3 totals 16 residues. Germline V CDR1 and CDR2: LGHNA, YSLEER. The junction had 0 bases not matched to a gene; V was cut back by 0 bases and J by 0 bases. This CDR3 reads CASSQEAGGSYNEQFF. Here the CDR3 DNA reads TGCGCCAGCAGCCAAGAAGCGGGGGGCTCCTACAATGAGCAGTTCTTC.

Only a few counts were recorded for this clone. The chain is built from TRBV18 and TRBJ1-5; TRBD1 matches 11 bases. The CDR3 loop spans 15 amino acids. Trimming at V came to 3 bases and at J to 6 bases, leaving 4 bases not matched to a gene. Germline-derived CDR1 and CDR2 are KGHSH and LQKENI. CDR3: CASSPPGTGGQPQHF. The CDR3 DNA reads TGTGCCAGCTCACCGCCGGGGACAGGGGGTCAGCCCCAGCATTTT.

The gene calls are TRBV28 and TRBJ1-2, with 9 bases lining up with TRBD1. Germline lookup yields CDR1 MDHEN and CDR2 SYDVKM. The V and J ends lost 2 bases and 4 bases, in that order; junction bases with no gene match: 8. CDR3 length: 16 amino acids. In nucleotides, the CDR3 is TGTGCCAGCAGTTTAGAGGGACAGGGAGTGATCTATGGCTACACCTTC. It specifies CASSLEGQGVIYGYTF.

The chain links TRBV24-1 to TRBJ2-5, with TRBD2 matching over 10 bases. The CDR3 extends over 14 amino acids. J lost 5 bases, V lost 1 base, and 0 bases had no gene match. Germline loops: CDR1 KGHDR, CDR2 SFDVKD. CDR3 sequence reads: CATSDLLAGETQYF. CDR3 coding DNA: TGTGCCACCAGTGATTTACTAGCGGGGGAGACCCAGTACTTC.

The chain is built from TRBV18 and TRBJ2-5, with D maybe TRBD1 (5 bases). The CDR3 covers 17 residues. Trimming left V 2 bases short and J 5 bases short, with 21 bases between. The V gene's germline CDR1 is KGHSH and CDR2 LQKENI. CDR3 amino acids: CASSPGRAGNIEETQYF. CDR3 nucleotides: TGTGCCAGCTCACCAGGTCGGGCAGGGAACATCGAGGAGACCCAGTACTTC. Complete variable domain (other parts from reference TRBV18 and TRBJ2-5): NAGVMQNPRHLVRRRGQEARLRCSPMKGHSHVYWYRQLPEEGLKFMVYLQKENIIDESGMPKERFSAEFPKEGPSILRIQQVVRGDSAAYFCASSPGRAGNIEETQYFGPGTRLLVL.

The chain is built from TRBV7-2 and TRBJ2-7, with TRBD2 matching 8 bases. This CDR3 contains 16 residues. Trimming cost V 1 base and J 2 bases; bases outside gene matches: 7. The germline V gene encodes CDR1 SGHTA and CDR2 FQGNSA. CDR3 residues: CASSLVGGGTPYEQYF. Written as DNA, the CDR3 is TGTGCCAGCAGCTTAGTCGGGGGGGGTACTCCCTACGAGCAGTACTTC.

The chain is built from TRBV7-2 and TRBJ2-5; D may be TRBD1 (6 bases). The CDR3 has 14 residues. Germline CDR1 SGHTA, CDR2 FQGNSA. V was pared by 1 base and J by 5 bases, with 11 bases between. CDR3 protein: CASSLVRQAETQYF. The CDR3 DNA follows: TGTGCCAGCAGCTTAGTACGACAGGCTGAGACCCAGTACTTC.

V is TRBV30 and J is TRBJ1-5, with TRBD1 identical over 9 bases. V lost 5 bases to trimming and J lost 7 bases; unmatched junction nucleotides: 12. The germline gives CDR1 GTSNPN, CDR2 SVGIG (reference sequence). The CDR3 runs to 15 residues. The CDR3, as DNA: TGTGCCTGGCAACCCGGGACAGGGTTACAACAGCCCCAGCATTTT. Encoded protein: CAWQPGTGLQQPQHF.

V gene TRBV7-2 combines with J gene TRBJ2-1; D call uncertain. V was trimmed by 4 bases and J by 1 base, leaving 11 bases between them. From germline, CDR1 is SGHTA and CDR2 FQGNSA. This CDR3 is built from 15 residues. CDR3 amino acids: CASSSFSRSYNEQFF. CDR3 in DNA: TGTGCCAGCAGCTCTTTTAGTCGGTCCTACAATGAGCAGTTCTTC.

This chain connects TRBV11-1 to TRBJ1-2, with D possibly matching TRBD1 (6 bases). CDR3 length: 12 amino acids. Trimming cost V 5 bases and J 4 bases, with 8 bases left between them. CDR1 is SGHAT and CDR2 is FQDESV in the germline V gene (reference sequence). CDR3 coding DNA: TGTGCCAGCAGCCTACAGGGCTATGGCTACACCTTC. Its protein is CASSLQGYGYTF.

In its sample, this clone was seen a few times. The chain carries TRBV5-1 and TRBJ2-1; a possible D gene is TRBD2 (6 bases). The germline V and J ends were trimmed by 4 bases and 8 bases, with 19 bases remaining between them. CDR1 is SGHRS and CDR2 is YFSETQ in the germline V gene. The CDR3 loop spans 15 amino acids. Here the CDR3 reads CASSGTSPRGHEQFF. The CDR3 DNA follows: TGCGCCAGCAGCGGTACTAGCCCGAGAGGGCATGAGCAGTTCTTC.

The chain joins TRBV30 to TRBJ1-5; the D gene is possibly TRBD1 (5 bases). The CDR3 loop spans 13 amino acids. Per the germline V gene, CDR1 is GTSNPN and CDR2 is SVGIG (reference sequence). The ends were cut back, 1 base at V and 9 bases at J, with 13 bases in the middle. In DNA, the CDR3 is TGTGCCTGGAGTGGGAGGGGCGCGGGGCCCCAGCATTTT. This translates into CAWSGRGAGPQHF.

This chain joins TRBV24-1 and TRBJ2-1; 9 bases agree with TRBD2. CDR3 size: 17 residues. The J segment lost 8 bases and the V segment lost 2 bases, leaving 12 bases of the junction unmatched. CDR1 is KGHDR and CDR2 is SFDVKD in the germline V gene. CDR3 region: CATSDWQGSGSFDEQFF. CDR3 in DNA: TGTGCCACCAGTGATTGGCAGGGTAGCGGGAGTTTCGATGAGCAGTTCTTC.

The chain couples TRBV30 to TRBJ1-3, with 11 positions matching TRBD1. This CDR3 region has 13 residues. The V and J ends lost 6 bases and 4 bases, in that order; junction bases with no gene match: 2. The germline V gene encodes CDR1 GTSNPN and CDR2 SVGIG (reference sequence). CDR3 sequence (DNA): TGTGCCTGCGGGACAGGGGGAGGAAACACCATATATTTT. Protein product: CACGTGGGNTIYF.

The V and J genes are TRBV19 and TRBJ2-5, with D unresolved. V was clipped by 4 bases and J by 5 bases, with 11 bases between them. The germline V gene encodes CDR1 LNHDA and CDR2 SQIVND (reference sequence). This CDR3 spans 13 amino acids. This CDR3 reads CASSTVIWETQYF. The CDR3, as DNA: TGTGCCAGTAGTACGGTGATCTGGGAGACCCAGTACTTC.

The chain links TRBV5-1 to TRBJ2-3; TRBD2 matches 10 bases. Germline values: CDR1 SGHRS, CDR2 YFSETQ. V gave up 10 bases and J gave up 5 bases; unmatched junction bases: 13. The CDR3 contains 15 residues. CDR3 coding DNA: TGCGCCTCCAGCGGGGGGGCCTTCACACAAGATACGCAGTATTTT. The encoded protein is CASSGGAFTQDTQYF.